This T cell receptor (beta chain) was found in a study of cytomegalovirus exposure and HLA in healthy donors. Concerning this clone itself: Its antigen is unidentified. The junction differs from germline at one of its ends, possibly a read error.

PCR employed 60 Vbeta and 13 Jbeta primers. Produced via immunoSEQ multiplex PCR; TCRdb's table is partial and in-frame only. The sample consists of around 190,000 clones, approximately 86% of them appearing once. Germline V gene sequence: CDR1 SEHNR, CDR2 FQNEAQ (reference sequence). CDR3 length: 13 residues. Study results and limitations: Researchers catalogued some 160 TCR beta chains as cytomegalovirus-associated. The study had only CMV serostatus as immune exposure information.

Sequencing was done on a sample of PBMCs. The sequence was collected from a woman younger than 45 in good health and CMV-seronegative. The V and J genes are TRBV7-9 and TRBJ2-5, with no clear D. CDR3: CSSSYVQQETQYF. The CDR3 DNA follows: TGTTCCAGCAGCTACGTCCAGCAAGAGACCCAGTACTTC.